This T cell receptor beta chain was sequenced in a study of blood T cell repertoires in COVID-19. Data came from immunoSEQ multiplex PCR; TCRdb stores just in-frame clones and leaves some out. The data contain 110,000 or so clones, around 80% of them singletons. This TCR was recovered from a woman aged 80 or over with active or convalescent COVID-19. Sequenced input: peripheral blood.

This CDR3 is CASSLTTRGGETQYF. The DNA of the CDR3 is TGTGCCAGCAGCTTAACAACCAGGGGTGGGGAGACCCAGTACTTC. The V call is TRBV7-3, the J call TRBJ2-5; weak D call: TRBD1 (6 bases). Germline V gives CDR1 SGHTA, CDR2 FQGTGA. Between the trimmed V and J ends, which lost 0 bases and 5 bases, there was a span of 13 bases. This CDR3 has 15 residues. Full variable domain (rest looked up from reference TRBV7-3 and TRBJ2-5): GAGVSQTPSNKVTEKGKYVELRCDPISGHTALYWYRQSLGQGPEFLIYFQGTGAADDSGLPNDRFFAVRPEGSVSTLKIQRTERGDSAVYLCASSLTTRGGETQYFGPGTRLLVL.